The 23 T cell receptor beta chains below all came from one sample that was sequenced in a study of early T cells in non-severe SARS-CoV-2 infection. TCRdb recomputed calls from the 5' RACE reads with MiXCR, one row per CDR3 protein. The table has roughly 33,000 distinct CDR3 sequences, 4.5% to 6% seen once; the top ten hold around 5%. Material for sequencing was whole blood. The receptors come from an adult who was a healthcare worker with PCR-confirmed SARS-CoV-2 infection or an uninfected control (not recorded which).

This clonotype was picked up a small number of times. This chain connects TRBV10-3 to TRBJ2-7; D gene uncertain. V lost 4 bases and J 2 bases, leaving 9 bases between the germline ends. Germline loops: CDR1 ENHRY, CDR2 SYGVKD. This CDR3 is 13 amino acids long. The CDR3 DNA is TGTGCCATCAGTGTATCCGAACCCTACGAGCAGTACTTC. Residues: CAISVSEPYEQYF.

At least ten counts were recorded for this clonotype. J is TRBJ1-1 and V is TRBV7-2, with D perhaps TRBD1 (6 bases). CDR3 length equals 14 residues. Per the germline V gene, CDR1 is SGHTA and CDR2 is FQGNSA. Trimming cost V 5 bases and J 2 bases, with 12 bases left between them. The CDR3 spells CASSPRGFNTEAFF. CDR3 nucleotides: TGTGCCAGCAGCCCCAGGGGCTTCAACACTGAAGCTTTCTTT.

This clonotype was counted many times. This chain links TRBV6-1 with TRBJ1-1, with 7 positions matching TRBD1. The trim removed 6 bases at V and 3 bases at J, leaving 4 bases unmatched. The CDR3 loop spans 13 amino acids. The V gene's germline CDR1 is MNHNS and CDR2 SASEGT. The CDR3 region is CASSLDRDTEAFF. In DNA, the CDR3 is TGTGCCAGCAGCTTAGACAGGGACACTGAAGCTTTCTTT.

This clonotype was counted many times. The CDR3 loop reads CASSQDRGDTQYF. The CDR3 nucleotides read TGTGCCAGCAGCCAAGATCGAGGAGATACGCAGTATTTT. This chain connects TRBV4-2 to TRBJ2-3; D unclear. The germline V gene encodes CDR1 LGHNA and CDR2 YNFKEQ. Trimming took 0 bases from V and 5 from J, leaving 6 bases between them. The CDR3 consists of 13 residues.

The V call is TRBV18, the J call TRBJ2-7; 8 bases are a match to TRBD2. The V and J ends lost 3 bases and 6 bases, in that order; junction bases with no gene match: 4. The CDR3 has 13 amino acids. Per the germline V gene, CDR1 is KGHSH and CDR2 is LQKENI. DNA for the CDR3: TGTGCCAGCTCACCCGATAGCGGGGCCGAGCAGTACTTC. This translates into CASSPDSGAEQYF.

This clonotype was seen repeatedly, ten times or more. This chain links TRBV28 with TRBJ2-5, with D possibly being TRBD1 (6 bases). The CDR3 consists of 13 residues. Deletions cut 7 bases from V and 3 bases from J, with 12 bases between. Germline V gene lookup returns CDR1 MDHEN and CDR2 SYDVKM. The CDR3 coding sequence is TGTGCCAGCAAGAGAGGGGGTAAAGAGACCCAGTACTTC. This translates into CASKRGGKETQYF.

There are a few counts of this clonotype. The chain is built from TRBV5-1 and TRBJ2-1; 14 nucleotides align to TRBD2. Trimming cost V 0 bases and J 1 base; bases outside gene matches: 9. The germline gives CDR1 SGHRS, CDR2 YFSETQ. The CDR3 loop spans 20 amino acids. This CDR3 is CASSLAGLAGGKGSYNEQFF. For the CDR3, the DNA is TGCGCCAGCAGCTTGGCCGGACTAGCGGGAGGTAAGGGGTCCTACAATGAGCAGTTCTTC. Filled out from reference TRBV5-1 and TRBJ2-1, the complete variable domain reads KAGVTQTPRYLIKTRGQQVTLSCSPISGHRSVSWYQQTPGQGLQFLFEYFSETQRNKGNFPGRFSGRQFSNSRSEMNVSTLELGDSALYLCASSLAGLAGGKGSYNEQFFGPGTRLTVL.

This clonotype was observed at least ten times. The chain combines TRBV3-1 with TRBJ2-7; TRBD2 agrees at 8 bases. The germline CDR1 and CDR2 sequences are LGHDT and YNNKEL (reference sequence). Losses at the gene ends were 1 base for V and 6 bases for J; bases not matched to a gene: 14. The CDR3 length is 17 residues. CDR3 protein: CASSQGLAGPGLGEQYF. CDR3 coding DNA: TGTGCCAGCAGCCAAGGGCTTGCAGGTCCGGGACTAGGCGAGCAGTACTTC.

This clonotype was detected only a few times. The rearrangement uses TRBV5-6 and TRBJ2-1, with D uncertain. The CDR3 sequence is 13 residues long. Germline lookup yields CDR1 SGHDT and CDR2 YYEEEE. Trimming took 2 bases from V and 9 from J, leaving 12 bases between them. The CDR3 DNA follows: TGTGCCAGCAGCTTAGGTGCGGATATTGAGCAGTTCTTC. Its protein is CASSLGADIEQFF.

Only a few counts were recorded for this clonotype. CDR3 residues: CASSVDGTPREGYTF. The CDR3 nucleotides are TGTGCCAGCAGTGTAGACGGGACACCCAGGGAGGGCTACACCTTC. The V gene is TRBV6-6, the J gene TRBJ1-2; a possible D gene is TRBD1 (6 bases). Germline V gene data show CDR1 as MNHNY and CDR2 as SVGAGI (reference sequence). Trimming removed 5 bases from V and 8 bases from J, with 21 bases in between. This CDR3 is built from 15 residues.

This clonotype showed up many times. The chain couples TRBV7-2 to TRBJ1-1; D gene unclear. The germline V gene has CDR1 SGHTA and CDR2 FQGNSA. CDR3 length: 14 amino acids. Trimming removed 5 bases from V and 2 bases from J, with 12 bases in between. This CDR3 is CASSLFGGNTEAFF. CDR3 sequence (DNA): TGTGCCAGCAGCCTTTTCGGCGGTAACACTGAAGCTTTCTTT.

The chain has TRBV27 and TRBJ1-1; no clear D. This CDR3 has 13 amino acids. CDR1 is MNHEY and CDR2 is SMNVEV in the germline V gene (reference sequence). Trimming shortened V by 6 bases and J by 0 bases, and 8 bases separated the two germline ends. CDR3 residues: CASSVSLNTEAFF. CDR3 DNA: TGTGCCAGCAGCGTCAGTCTGAACACTGAAGCTTTCTTT.

In its sample, this clonotype was seen many times. The chain recombines TRBV11-3 with TRBJ2-5, with 9 bases identical to TRBD1. The CDR3 is 17 amino acids. The junction had 9 bases not matched to a gene; V was cut back by 2 bases and J by 2 bases. CDR1 SGHNT and CDR2 YENEEA come from the germline V gene. The CDR3 nucleotides read TGTGCCAGCAGCTTAATCTACGGGACAGGGCTTCAAGAGACCCAGTACTTC. It yields the protein CASSLIYGTGLQETQYF.

This clonotype was observed many times. The genes are TRBV28 and TRBJ2-7; tentatively, D is TRBD2 (6 bases). The germline gives CDR1 MDHEN, CDR2 SYDVKM. The ends were cut back, 2 bases at V and 0 bases at J, with 8 bases in the middle. The CDR3 spans 14 residues. The CDR3 nucleotides read TGTGCCAGCAGTTTACATAGCGGCTCCTACGAGCAGTACTTC. Residues: CASSLHSGSYEQYF.

This clonotype has a count of ten or more. The chain carries TRBV7-9 and TRBJ2-1, with D possibly being TRBD2 (6 bases). Deletions cut 5 bases from V and 7 bases from J, with 24 bases between. Looked up from germline, CDR1 is SEHNR and CDR2 is FQNEAQ (reference sequence). The CDR3 is 17 amino acids. This chain's CDR3 is CASSRVLRSGSPNEQFF. As DNA, the CDR3 is TGTGCCAGCAGCCGCGTCCTGCGGAGCGGGTCCCCTAATGAGCAGTTCTTC.

This clonotype turned up a few times. This chain uses TRBV6-6 with TRBJ2-6, with D perhaps TRBD2 (5 bases). V was trimmed by 6 bases and J by 4 bases, leaving 13 bases between them. The CDR3 extends over 15 amino acids. Looked up from germline, CDR1 is MNHNY and CDR2 is SVGAGI (reference sequence). The CDR3 loop is CASSDGNRGANVLTF. The CDR3 DNA sequence: TGTGCCAGCAGCGACGGGAACCGGGGGGCCAACGTCCTGACTTTC.

This clonotype occurred many times. The gene calls are TRBV3-1 and TRBJ2-5, with a possible D match to TRBD2 (7 bases). Trimming shortened V by 1 base and J by 3 bases, and 21 bases separated the two germline ends. The CDR3 sequence is 18 residues long. From germline, CDR1 is LGHDT and CDR2 YNNKEL (reference sequence). CDR3 sequence (DNA): TGTGCCAGCAGCCAAGTAGGGGGGAGGGCCCTGACGAAAGAGACCCAGTACTTC. Its translation: CASSQVGGRALTKETQYF.

Notes on this clonotype: A much larger clone sits a single nucleotide away, making a read error possible. The V and J genes are TRBV7-9 and TRBJ1-1, with 10 positions matching TRBD1. Per the germline V gene, CDR1 is SEHNR and CDR2 is FQNEAQ (reference sequence). The CDR3 has 16 amino acids. The CDR3 region has the DNA TGTGTCAGCAGCCCAGGACAGGGGGGAATGAACACTGAAGCTTTCTTT. It encodes CVSSPGQGGMNTEAFF.

This clonotype was recorded many times. The V and J genes are TRBV20-1 and TRBJ2-5; no clear D. Germline CDR1 is DFQATT and CDR2 is SNEGSKA (reference sequence). The V and J ends lost 6 bases and 5 bases respectively, with 10 bases between them. There are 11 residues in the CDR3. CDR3 nucleotides: TGCAGTGCCCGCCCTAAGGAGACCCAGTACTTC. It translates to CSARPKETQYF.

This clonotype was recorded many times. As DNA, the CDR3 is TGTGCCAGCAGTCCCCCCAGGGTTTGGACTGAAGCTTTCTTT. Translation: CASSPPRVWTEAFF. The chain is built from TRBV6-2 or TRBV6-3 and TRBJ1-1, with TRBD1 as a possible D gene (5 bases). V lost 5 bases and J 5 bases, leaving 15 bases between the germline ends. The CDR3 covers 14 residues. The V gene's germline CDR1 is MNHEY and CDR2 SVGEGT.

In this sample, this clonotype turned up many times. The V gene is TRBV27, the J gene TRBJ1-2; D is perhaps TRBD1 (5 bases). The CDR3 is made up of 14 amino acids. Germline V gene data show CDR1 as MNHEY and CDR2 as SMNVEV (reference sequence). V was pared by 9 bases and J by 6 bases, with 20 bases between. CDR3 sequence (DNA): TGTGCCAGTACATCAGGGTTTGGATACGATGGCTACACCTTC. It is translated as CASTSGFGYDGYTF.

This clonotype was observed at least ten times. This sequence joins TRBV18 and TRBJ2-7; 10 bases fit TRBD1. The CDR3 totals 13 residues. After removal of 4 bases from V and 5 bases from J, the junction contained 2 bases not matched to a gene. The V gene's germline CDR1 is KGHSH and CDR2 LQKENI. As DNA, the CDR3 is TGTGCCAGCTCACTTGGGACAGGGGACGAGCAGTACGTC. As protein: CASSLGTGDEQYV.

This clonotype was seen many times. V is TRBV10-2 and J is TRBJ1-5; no reliable D call. V lost 0 bases to trimming and J lost 0 bases, with 18 bases between them. This CDR3 comprises 19 residues. Germline lookup yields CDR1 WSHSY and CDR2 SAAADI. The CDR3 sequence is CASSESATSLGYSNQPQHF. The CDR3 DNA reads TGCGCCAGCAGTGAGTCTGCCACCTCTCTCGGGTATAGCAATCAGCCCCAGCATTTT.